A selection of T cell receptor beta chains follows, all from one sample in a study of Ad26.COV2.S vaccination and SARS-CoV-2 variants. Sequencing used immunoSEQ multiplex PCR; TCRdb keeps in-frame clones, though not all of them. The data show over 400,000 clones, roughly nine tenths seen once. This specimen consisted of peripheral blood, obtained in a trial of Ad26.COV2.S vaccine versus placebo. These receptors originate from a person aged 18-60 years who received the Ad26.COV2.S COVID-19 vaccine or a placebo. The CDR3 runs from the conserved cysteine through the conserved F or W. The order of the fields is V gene, D gene, CDR3 length, J gene, clone size, CDR3 DNA, CDR3 protein. A D gene is named only where the DNA matches it firmly. Not every row has a clone size; where given, it reads once, few, many or a size class.

V: TRBV10-2; D: NA; length: 15; J: TRBJ1-5; size: NA; DNA: TGCGCCAGCAGTGAAATGGTTATGGCTCCACAGCCCCAGCATTTT; CDR3: CASSEMVMAPQPQHF
V: TRBV3-1/TRBV3-2; D: NA; length: 17; J: TRBJ2-2; size: NA; DNA: TGTGCCAGCAGCCAAGTGTATCATAGTCGGGGGTCCGGGGAGCTGTTTTTT; CDR3: CASSQVYHSRGSGELFF
V: TRBV3-1/TRBV3-2; D: NA; length: 11; J: TRBJ2-1; size: NA; DNA: TGTGCCAGCAGCTCTCTCGGTGAGCAGTTCTTC; CDR3: CASSSLGEQFF
V: TRBV27; D: NA; length: 16; J: TRBJ2-5; size: NA; DNA: TGTGCCAGCAGTTTATTGGCCGAACTACGCCAAGAGACCCAGTACTTC; CDR3: CASSLLAELRQETQYF
V: TRBV7-2; D: NA; length: 14; J: TRBJ2-3; size: NA; DNA: TGTGCCAGCAGCTTAGAGGGACTTGGAGATACGCAGTATTTT; CDR3: CASSLEGLGDTQYF
V: TRBV18; D: TRBD2; length: 14; J: TRBJ2-7; size: NA; DNA: TGTGCCAGCTCTCGCGGGGGGAGCTCCTACGAGCAGTACTTC; CDR3: CASSRGGSSYEQYF
V: TRBV7-3; D: NA; length: 13; J: TRBJ1-5; size: NA; DNA: TGTGCCAGCAGCTTAGAACCCCATCAGCCCCAGCATTTT; CDR3: CASSLEPHQPQHF
V: TRBV6-2/TRBV6-3; D: NA; length: 12; J: TRBJ1-1; size: NA; DNA: TGTGCCAGCAGTTACTGGGAAACTGAAGCTTTCTTT; CDR3: CASSYWETEAFF
V: TRBV7-8; D: NA; length: 17; J: TRBJ1-6; size: once; DNA: TGTGCCAGCAGCTTAACAGGGATCAATGGAGGCAATTCACCCCTCCACTTT; CDR3: CASSLTGINGGNSPLHF
V: TRBV11-3; D: NA; length: 12; J: TRBJ1-2; size: NA; DNA: TGTGCCAGCAGCTCAGGACTGTCGGGCTACACCTTC; CDR3: CASSSGLSGYTF
V: TRBV18; D: NA; length: 15; J: TRBJ2-1; size: NA; DNA: TGTGCCAGCTCACCGGACAGTCCCTTTGTCCGGGAACAGTTCTTC; CDR3: CASSPDSPFVREQFF
V: TRBV9; D: NA; length: 15; J: TRBJ1-1; size: NA; DNA: TGTGCCAGCAGCCCAACTCCCAGGGGTGAGACTGAAGCTTTCTTT; CDR3: CASSPTPRGETEAFF
V: TRBV4-1; D: NA; length: 12; J: TRBJ2-2; size: few; DNA: TGCGCCAGCAGCCGTGGGGAAGGGGAGCTGTTTTTT; CDR3: CASSRGEGELFF
V: TRBV6-4; D: NA; length: 12; J: TRBJ2-5; size: NA; DNA: TGTGCCAGCAAAGGGCGGCAAGAGACCCAGTACTTC; CDR3: CASKGRQETQYF
V: TRBV4-3; D: NA; length: 14; J: TRBJ2-7; size: NA; DNA: TGCGCCAGCAGCCAAGACCCCCGGGCCTACGAGCAGTACTTC; CDR3: CASSQDPRAYEQYF